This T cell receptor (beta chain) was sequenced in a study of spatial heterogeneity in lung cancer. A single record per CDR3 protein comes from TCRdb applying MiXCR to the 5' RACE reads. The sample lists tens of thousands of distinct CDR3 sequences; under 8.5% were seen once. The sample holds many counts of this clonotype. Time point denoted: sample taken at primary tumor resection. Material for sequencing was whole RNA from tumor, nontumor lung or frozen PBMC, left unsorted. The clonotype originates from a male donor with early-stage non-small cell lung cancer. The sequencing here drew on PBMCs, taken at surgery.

CDR3 nucleotides: TGTGCCAGCAGTTTAGGAGAGAGGTCCGTCGGGCAGTTCTTC. Its protein is CASSLGERSVGQFF. The chain recombines TRBV12-3 or TRBV12-4 with TRBJ2-1; D gene unclear. V lost 1 base and J lost 12, with 16 bases in between. The CDR3 loop spans 14 amino acids.